The next 18 T cell receptor beta chains were all read from a single sample in a study of cytomegalovirus exposure and HLA in healthy donors. Only in-frame clones appear in the TCRdb table, and some are missing; sequencing was by immunoSEQ multiplex PCR. This table holds approximately 140,000 clones, roughly 88% found once. Sequenced input: PBMCs. These TCRs come from a woman between 18 and 30 years old in good health and CMV-seropositive.

This sequence joins TRBV5-8 and TRBJ1-1, with 7 nucleotides matching TRBD1. The trim removed 4 bases at V and 2 bases at J, leaving 8 bases unmatched. Germline lookup yields CDR1 SGHTS and CDR2 YDEGEE. This CDR3 region has 15 residues. The DNA for the CDR3 is TGTGCCAGCAGCGACGAACAGGGGTCTAACACTGAAGCTTTCTTT. Protein sequence: CASSDEQGSNTEAFF.

The rearrangement links TRBV5-1 to TRBJ2-7; perhaps TRBD1 as D (6 bases). Per germline, CDR1 SGHRS and CDR2 YFSETQ. Between the trimmed V and J ends, which lost 4 bases and 3 bases, there was a span of 14 bases. This CDR3 has 14 amino acids. The CDR3: CASSEEQGYYEQYF. The CDR3 DNA is TGCGCCAGCAGCGAAGAACAGGGTTACTACGAGCAGTACTTC.

The CDR3 region has the DNA TGTGCCAGCAGTTACTCAGGGGGCCTAAAAAACATTCAGTACTTC. Protein sequence: CASSYSGGLKNIQYF. The V call is TRBV6-5, the J call TRBJ2-4, with 7 bases matching TRBD1. V gave up 0 bases and J gave up 4 bases; unmatched junction bases: 3. There are 15 residues in the CDR3. The germline V gene has CDR1 MNHEY and CDR2 SVGAGI.

The chain carries TRBV27 and TRBJ2-2; D remains unclear. This CDR3 region has 13 residues. CDR1 and CDR2 from the germline V gene are MNHEY and SMNVEV (reference sequence). Trimming took off 5 bases at V and 3 bases at J, with 7 bases between the two ends. The CDR3 DNA reads TGTGCCAGCAGTGCAGGATACACCGGGGAGCTGTTTTTT. Protein sequence: CASSAGYTGELFF.

V is TRBV25-1 and J is TRBJ1-1; D perhaps matches TRBD1 (6 bases). The V gene's germline CDR1 is MGHDK and CDR2 SYGVNS. This CDR3 is 15 amino acids long. V was trimmed by 1 base and J by 0 bases, leaving 9 bases between them. The CDR3 loop is CASSEWDILNTEAFF. The CDR3 region has the DNA TGTGCCAGCAGTGAATGGGACATATTGAACACTGAAGCTTTCTTT.

The V call is TRBV30, the J call TRBJ1-1; 8 nucleotides match TRBD1. Germline assignment: CDR1 GTSNPN and CDR2 SVGIG (reference sequence). J was trimmed by 6 bases and V by 2 bases; bases with no gene match: 5. The CDR3 is 13 amino acids. The CDR3 DNA sequence: TGTGCCTGGAGTACCAGGGGGCGGGCTGAAGCTTTCTTT. This codes for CAWSTRGRAEAFF.

V gene TRBV4-2 combines with J gene TRBJ1-2; D call uncertain. The CDR3 is made up of 14 amino acids. From germline, CDR1 is LGHNA and CDR2 YNFKEQ. The V end was cut by 0 bases, the J end by 8 bases, with 13 bases between. The CDR3 DNA reads as TGTGCCAGCAGCCAAGACCCCAAGGGAGGCGGCTACACCTTC. Its translation is CASSQDPKGGGYTF.

V usage is TRBV19 and J usage is TRBJ1-1, with 10 bases fitting TRBD1. The CDR3 runs 16 residues. Germline V gene data show CDR1 as LNHDA and CDR2 as SQIVND (reference sequence). J was trimmed by 2 bases and V by 4 bases; bases with no gene match: 7. The CDR3 bases are TGTGCCAGTAGTAGAAGACAGGGGGCTGGCAACACTGAAGCTTTCTTT. As protein: CASSRRQGAGNTEAFF.

The chain uses TRBV5-1 and TRBJ2-1, with a tentative D call TRBD2 (5 bases). Germline V gene sequence: CDR1 SGHRS, CDR2 YFSETQ. V dropped 0 bases and J dropped 7 bases, with 20 bases sitting between them. CDR3 size: 17 residues. DNA for the CDR3: TGCGCCAGCAGCTTGGACCAGCTGGGGAGCTTGTGGAATGAGCAGTTCTTC. Residues: CASSLDQLGSLWNEQFF.

The rearrangement joins TRBV28 to TRBJ2-1, with 7 bases matching TRBD1. The length of the CDR3 is 16 residues. Germline V gene sequence: CDR1 MDHEN, CDR2 SYDVKM. Trimming took 5 bases from V and 0 from J; bases not matched to a gene: 7. The CDR3 DNA reads TGTGCCAGCAGTCCTCACTCAGGGGGCTCCTACAATGAGCAGTTCTTC. Translation gives CASSPHSGGSYNEQFF.

This chain connects TRBV4-1 to TRBJ2-7; 9 positions agree with TRBD1. CDR1 and CDR2 (germline): MGHRA, YSYEKL. This CDR3 is built from 15 residues. V was pared by 3 bases and J by 3 bases, with 6 bases of the junction left unmatched. CDR3 amino acids: CASSQKGQGDYEQYF. The DNA for the CDR3 is TGCGCCAGCAGCCAGAAGGGACAGGGAGACTACGAGCAGTACTTC.

This chain links TRBV6-1 with TRBJ1-1; TRBD1 agrees at 9 bases. The CDR3 totals 15 residues. CDR1 is MNHNS, CDR2 SASEGT, per germline. Unmatched junction bases numbered 8, after V lost 6 bases and J lost 3 bases. This CDR3 reads CASRGQGQRDTEAFF. CDR3 coding DNA: TGTGCCAGCAGAGGACAGGGGCAGAGGGACACTGAAGCTTTCTTT.

The J gene is TRBJ1-4, the V gene TRBV28; TRBD1 matches at 8 bases. Germline lookup yields CDR1 MDHEN and CDR2 SYDVKM. V shed 4 bases, J shed 10 bases, and the junction held 8 bases outside the gene matches. CDR3 length equals 14 residues. CDR3 bases: TGTGCCAGCAGTTGGCCGGGACAGGAGGGAAAACTGTTTTTT. It yields the protein CASSWPGQEGKLFF. Based on the CDR3 plus reference TRBV28 and TRBJ1-4, the full variable domain is DVKVTQSSRYLVKRTGEKVFLECVQDMDHENMFWYRQDPGLGLRLIYFSYDVKMKEKGDIPEGYSVSREKKERFSLILESASTNQTSMYLCASSWPGQEGKLFFGSGTQLSVL.

The chain is built from TRBV21-1 and TRBJ2-1; no DNA check was done on the table's D call, TRBD1. TRBV21-1 is flagged as a pseudogene. This CDR3 is built from 17 residues. CDR3 in amino acids: CAPGLGTGSFNRYEQFF. The DNA of the CDR3 is TGTGCCCCGGGGTTGGGAACAGGGAGCTTTAATCGTTATGAGCAGTTCTTC.

This clone has a single count. The rearrangement uses TRBV11-2 and TRBJ2-5; D might be TRBD2 (6 bases). Trimming cost V 6 bases and J 6 bases, with 17 bases left between them. The CDR3 runs to 14 residues. The germline V gene encodes CDR1 SGHAT and CDR2 FQNNGV. CDR3 coding DNA: TGTGCCAGCAGGGCGGACTACCAACTGAAGACCCAGTACTTC. It encodes CASRADYQLKTQYF.

This chain links TRBV4-2 with TRBJ1-2; tentatively, D is TRBD1 (5 bases). The V end was cut by 1 base, the J end by 10 bases, with 10 bases between. The CDR3 is 12 residues long. Germline V gives CDR1 LGHNA, CDR2 YNFKEQ. The CDR3 spells CASSQVEGDYTF. CDR3 coding DNA: TGTGCCAGCAGCCAAGTAGAAGGGGACTACACCTTC.

The V call is TRBV6-5, the J call TRBJ2-7, with D maybe TRBD1 (5 bases). The germline V gene encodes CDR1 MNHEY and CDR2 SVGAGI. The CDR3 extends over 13 amino acids. Trimming took 2 bases from V and 5 from J, leaving 10 bases between them. As DNA, the CDR3 is TGTGCCAGCAGTTACGGGGCAGCCAACGAGCAGTACTTC. This encodes CASSYGAANEQYF.

V and J are TRBV28 and TRBJ1-2; 8 bases agree with TRBD1. Looked up from germline, CDR1 is MDHEN and CDR2 is SYDVKM. The J segment lost 8 bases and the V segment lost 2 bases, leaving 7 bases of the junction unmatched. CDR3 length equals 14 residues. The CDR3 nucleotides are TGTGCCAGCAGTTTACCAGGGGGCGATTCAGGCTACACCTTC. This gives the protein CASSLPGGDSGYTF.